Listed below are T cell receptor beta chains from one sample, sequenced in a study of response to subunit inactivated influenza vaccine. From the RT-PCR reads, TCRdb called clonotypes with MiXCR, one entry per CDR3 protein. The table lists more than 400,000 distinct CDR3 sequences, approximately 11% of them singletons. Sequencing was performed on PBMCs from blood, taken 45 days after vaccination. These TCRs come from a man aged 50-60 years who received an inactivated influenza vaccine. Each CDR3 is given with its conserved first and last residue. Each record gives: CDR3 protein, CDR3 DNA, D gene, J gene, V gene, clone size. The D gene is left open where the match is weak. Where a row states a size, it is once, few, many or the class of an expanded clone; other rows omit it.

CDR3 protein: CASSQAGPGQPQHF; CDR3 DNA: TGTGCCAGCAGCCAAGCGGGGCCAGGGCAGCCCCAGCATTTT; D gene: .; J gene: TRBJ1-5; V gene: TRBV3-1; clone size: many
CDR3 protein: CASSYRSTVQQFF; CDR3 DNA: TGTGCCAGCAGTTACAGATCGACAGTCCAGCAGTTCTTC; D gene: .; J gene: TRBJ2-1; V gene: TRBV6-5; clone size: many
CDR3 protein: CSARDQASGRALSTDTQYF; CDR3 DNA: TGCAGTGCTAGAGATCAGGCTAGCGGGAGGGCCCTTAGCACAGATACGCAGTATTTT; D gene: TRBD2; J gene: TRBJ2-3; V gene: TRBV20-1; clone size: .
CDR3 protein: CAISGGQDSRMNTEAFF; CDR3 DNA: TGTGCCATCAGCGGCGGACAGGACAGCCGCATGAACACTGAAGCTTTCTTT; D gene: TRBD1; J gene: TRBJ1-1; V gene: TRBV10-3; clone size: few
CDR3 protein: CASSPGVWGVQYNEQFF; CDR3 DNA: TGTGCCAGCAGTCCCGGCGTTTGGGGTGTCCAATACAATGAGCAGTTCTTC; D gene: .; J gene: TRBJ2-1; V gene: TRBV7-8; clone size: .
CDR3 protein: CSASPPLGGSGANVLTF; CDR3 DNA: TGCAGTGCTAGTCCCCCCCTCGGGGGCTCTGGGGCCAACGTCCTGACTTTC; D gene: .; J gene: TRBJ2-6; V gene: TRBV20-1; clone size: .
CDR3 protein: CATSRVRDGEQYF; CDR3 DNA: TGTGCCACCAGCAGAGTGCGAGACGGCGAGCAGTACTTC; D gene: .; J gene: TRBJ2-7; V gene: TRBV15; clone size: many
CDR3 protein: CSAEQGATNEKLFF; CDR3 DNA: TGCAGTGCGGAACAGGGGGCGACTAATGAAAAACTGTTTTTT; D gene: TRBD1; J gene: TRBJ1-4; V gene: TRBV20-1; clone size: .
CDR3 protein: CASSMTSNTEAFF; CDR3 DNA: TGTGCCAGTAGTATGACCTCGAACACTGAAGCTTTCTTT; D gene: .; J gene: TRBJ1-1; V gene: TRBV19; clone size: .
CDR3 protein: CSAPKGGWDTEAFF; CDR3 DNA: TGCAGTGCCCCCAAAGGGGGATGGGACACTGAAGCTTTCTTT; D gene: .; J gene: TRBJ1-1; V gene: TRBV20-1; clone size: few